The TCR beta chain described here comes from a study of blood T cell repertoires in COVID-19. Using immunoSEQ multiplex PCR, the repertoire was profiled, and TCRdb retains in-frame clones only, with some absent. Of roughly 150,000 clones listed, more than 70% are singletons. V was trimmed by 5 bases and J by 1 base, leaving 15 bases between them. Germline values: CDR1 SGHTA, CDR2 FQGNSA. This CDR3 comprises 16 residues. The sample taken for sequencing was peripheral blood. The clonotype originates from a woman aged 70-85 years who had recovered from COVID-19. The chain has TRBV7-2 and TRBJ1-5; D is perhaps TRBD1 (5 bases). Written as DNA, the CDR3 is TGTGCCAGCAGCCCACGTGTACGGGGGAGCAATCAGCCCCAGCATTTT. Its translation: CASSPRVRGSNQPQHF. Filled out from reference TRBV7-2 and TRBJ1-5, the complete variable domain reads GAGVSQSPSNKVTEKGKDVELRCDPISGHTALYWYRQSLGQGLEFLIYFQGNSAPDKSGLPSDRFSAERTGGSVSTLTIQRTQQEDSAVYLCASSPRVRGSNQPQHFGDGTRLSIL.